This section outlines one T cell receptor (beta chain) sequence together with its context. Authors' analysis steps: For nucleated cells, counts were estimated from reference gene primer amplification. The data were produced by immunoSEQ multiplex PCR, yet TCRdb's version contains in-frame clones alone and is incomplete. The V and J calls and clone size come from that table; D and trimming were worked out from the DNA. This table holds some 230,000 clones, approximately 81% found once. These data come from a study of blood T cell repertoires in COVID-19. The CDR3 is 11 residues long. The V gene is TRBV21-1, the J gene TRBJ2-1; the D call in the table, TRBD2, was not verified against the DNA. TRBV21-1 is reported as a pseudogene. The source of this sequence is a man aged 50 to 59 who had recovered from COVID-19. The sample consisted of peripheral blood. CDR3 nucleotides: TGTGCCAGCAGCAAAGTCTTTGAGCAGTTCTTC. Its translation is CASSKVFEQFF.